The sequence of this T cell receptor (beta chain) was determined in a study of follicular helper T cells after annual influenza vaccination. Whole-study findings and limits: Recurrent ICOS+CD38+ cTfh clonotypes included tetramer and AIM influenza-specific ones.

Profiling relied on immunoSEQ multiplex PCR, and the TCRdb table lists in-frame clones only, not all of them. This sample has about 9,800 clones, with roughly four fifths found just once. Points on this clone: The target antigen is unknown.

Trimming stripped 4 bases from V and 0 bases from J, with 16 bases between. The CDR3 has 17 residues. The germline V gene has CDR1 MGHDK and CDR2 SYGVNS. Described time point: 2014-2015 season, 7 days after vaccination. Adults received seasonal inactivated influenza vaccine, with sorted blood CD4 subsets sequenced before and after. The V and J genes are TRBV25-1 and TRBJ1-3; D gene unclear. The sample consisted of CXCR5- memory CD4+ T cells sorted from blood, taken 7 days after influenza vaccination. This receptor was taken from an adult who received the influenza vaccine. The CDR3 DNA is TGTGCCAGCAGTGCTTCGGTGGGTCGGCTCTCTGGAAACACCATATATTTT. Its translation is CASSASVGRLSGNTIYF.